One and the same sample provided the 2 T cell receptor beta chains below, sequenced in a study of blood T cell repertoires in COVID-19. TCRdb keeps only in-frame clones here, not all; method: immunoSEQ multiplex PCR. The table records 80,000 to 90,000 clones, 65% to 80% of them present only once. The sample was peripheral blood. These receptors were collected from an older man with acute or convalescent COVID-19.

The table lists this clone with a few counts. The chain carries TRBV7-8 and TRBJ2-7, with TRBD2 as a possible D gene (6 bases). Trimming pared 4 bases from V and 2 bases from J, leaving 18 bases between. CDR1 is SGHVS and CDR2 is FQNEAQ in the germline V gene. The CDR3 runs 16 residues. CDR3 in amino acids: CASSSRLGDWTYEQYF. The CDR3 DNA reads TGTGCCAGCAGCTCCCGCCTCGGGGACTGGACCTACGAGCAGTACTTC.

This chain joins TRBV9 and TRBJ2-5; 11 nucleotides line up with TRBD1. Germline assignment: CDR1 SGDLS and CDR2 YYNGEE. The CDR3 covers 15 residues. V trimming: 4 bases; J trimming: 5 bases; junction bases outside the gene matches: 7. The CDR3 here is CASSPRTGGRETQYF. As DNA, the CDR3 is TGTGCCAGCAGCCCCAGGACAGGGGGCAGGGAGACCCAGTACTTC.